This T cell receptor (beta chain) is from a study of shared clonotypes between healthy human individuals. Study-wide results and limits: Few donors restricted represented genetic and exposure-history diversity.

Measured with immunoSEQ multiplex PCR; TCRdb has only the in-frame clones, and not every one. The data contain about 1.5 million clones, 98% of them singletons. V was pared by 3 bases and J by 0 bases, with 18 bases between. Germline V gene lookup returns CDR1 SGHAT and CDR2 FQNNGV. The CDR3 spans 18 residues. As concerns this clone: Its specificity is unknown.

V gene TRBV11-2 combines with J gene TRBJ1-3; D not resolved. The sample taken for sequencing was naive CD4+ T cells sorted from blood. Subset specified: CD45RA+ positively selected. The clonotype was recovered from a man aged 25 to 45 in good health. The CDR3 bases are TGTGCCAGCAGCTTTTTCTGGACCCCTAATACCTCTGGAAACACCATATATTTT. Its protein product is CASSFFWTPNTSGNTIYF.